This T cell receptor (beta chain) was profiled in a study of T cells in Graves' hyperthyroidism and ophthalmopathy. Researchers amplified the TCR beta CDR3 regions from RNA transcripts. First-round RT-PCR with HTBI primers amplified the TCR CDR3 region. TCRdb used MiXCR to reprocess the multiplex PCR reads, holding one entry per CDR3 protein. Among about 570,000 distinct CDR3 sequences listed, 46% were seen once. V was pared by 4 bases and J by 5 bases, with 9 bases between. CDR3 length: 14 amino acids. Germline V CDR1 and CDR2: ENHRY, SYGVKD. About this clonotype itself: The antigen is unknown.

Study outcomes and limitations: In the analysis, a 13 V-J model separated ophthalmopathy from stable hyperthyroidism. Most clonotypes that expanded in the thyroid above 0.001 also showed up in blood.

The TCR comes from an adult woman with Graves' disease, either hyperthyroidism or ophthalmopathy (not recorded which). J is TRBJ1-6 and V is TRBV10-3; possible D gene TRBD1, 5 bases. Sequenced sample: peripheral blood or thyroid tissue (not recorded which). CDR3 protein: CAISAAGDNSPLHF. Written as DNA, the CDR3 is TGTGCCATCAGTGCAGCGGGGGATAATTCACCCCTCCACTTT.